Here is one T cell receptor beta chain with its context. The antigen is undetermined. This sample stems from a study of early T cells in non-severe SARS-CoV-2 infection. Study details: Chains were unpaired, as sequencing was done on bulk RNA from unsorted whole blood. Study observations and caveats: The matching step, a VDJdb search, favored anti-spike CD8 responses and missed private and CD4 specificities.

V shed 5 bases and J shed 6 bases, with 8 bases lying between them. The CDR3 extends over 12 amino acids. As part of library construction, unique molecular identifiers were attached to individual cDNA molecules. One entry per CDR3 protein results from TCRdb running MiXCR on the 5' RACE reads. The repertoire holds tens of thousands of distinct CDR3 sequences, 15% to 20% seen once, with approximately 5.1% in the top ten. The rearrangement joins TRBV12-3 or TRBV12-4 to TRBJ2-1, with D uncertain. This receptor was obtained from an adult who was a healthcare worker with PCR-confirmed SARS-CoV-2 infection or an uninfected control (not recorded which). The sample was whole blood, taken at baseline. Here the CDR3 DNA reads TGTGCCAGCAGTCCTCGCCTCAATGAGCAGTTCTTC. It codes for CASSPRLNEQFF.